These 26 T cell receptor beta chains originate from one sample sequenced in a study of post-analysis software for immune sequencing data. Notes on the study in general: TRBV segments more frequent in patients than in controls numbered five and included TRBV5-6, TRBV5-1 and TRBV20-1.

The TCR beta cDNA libraries contained unique molecular identifiers. TCRdb re-analysed the PCR reads in MiXCR, keeping a single row per CDR3 protein. The sample lists some 260,000 distinct CDR3 sequences; less than 40% were seen once. The antigens of these receptors remain unknown. Sequenced sample: blood. All receptors come from a girl under 18 with multiple sclerosis.

This clonotype was found many times. Here the CDR3 reads CSVALAGAAKTQYF. As DNA, the CDR3 is TGCAGCGTAGCACTAGCGGGGGCAGCGAAGACCCAGTACTTC. The rearrangement uses TRBV29-1 and TRBJ2-5, with TRBD2 matching 11 bases. Germline V gene lookup returns CDR1 SQVTM and CDR2 ANQGSEA. The V gene end was trimmed by 6 bases and the J gene end by 6 bases; junction bases not matched to a gene: 9. The CDR3 has 14 residues.

Many counts were recorded for this clonotype. The chain employs TRBV20-1 and TRBJ2-3; perhaps TRBD2 as D (6 bases). This CDR3 region has 14 residues. Germline assignment: CDR1 DFQATT and CDR2 SNEGSKA (reference sequence). V was shortened by 0 bases and J by 6 bases, with 13 bases between the two germline ends. DNA for the CDR3: TGCAGTGCTAGAGATTTACAGGAGGGGGATACGCAGTATTTT. Its protein product is CSARDLQEGDTQYF.

With regard to this clonotype: A much larger clone sits a single nucleotide away, making a read error possible. The chain combines TRBV5-1 with TRBJ2-1; D tentatively fits TRBD1 or TRBD2 (5 bases each). The assigned J gene may be wrong: the sequence end matches TRBJ2-7 better. This CDR3 has 16 residues. From germline, CDR1 is SGHRS and CDR2 YFSETQ. Written as DNA, the CDR3 is TGCGCCAGCAGCTTCTCCGGGGCTGTCTCCTACAATGAGCAGTACTTC. It is translated as CASSFSGAVSYNEQYF.

At least ten counts were recorded for this clonotype. This sequence joins TRBV5-1 and TRBJ2-1; a weak D match, TRBD1 (6 bases). Trimming removed 7 bases from V and 7 bases from J, with 24 bases in between. CDR1 is SGHRS and CDR2 is YFSETQ in the germline V gene. This CDR3 is 16 amino acids long. The CDR3 protein is CASVATGSKKGNEQFF. The CDR3 DNA reads as TGCGCCAGCGTGGCGACAGGTTCAAAAAAGGGGAATGAGCAGTTCTTC.

This clonotype was observed at least ten times. The CDR3 DNA reads as TGCGCCAGCAGCTTGGTGGGGTTCGGACAGACCAATTCACCCCTCCACTTT. It codes for CASSLVGFGQTNSPLHF. The chain recombines TRBV5-1 with TRBJ1-6, with D possibly matching TRBD1 (6 bases). There are 17 residues in the CDR3. The V gene's germline CDR1 is SGHRS and CDR2 YFSETQ. Trimming shortened V by 0 bases and J by 7 bases, and 17 bases separated the two germline ends.

The chain carries TRBV15 and TRBJ2-1, with 9 bases identical to TRBD2. The J segment lost 6 bases and the V segment lost 6 bases, leaving 6 bases of the junction unmatched. CDR1 is LNHNV and CDR2 is YYDKDF in the germline V gene (reference sequence). There are 14 residues in the CDR3. The CDR3 here is CATSLAGESNEQFF. DNA for the CDR3: TGTGCCACCAGTTTAGCGGGAGAAAGCAATGAGCAGTTCTTC. The full variable domain, with the rest looked up from reference TRBV15 and TRBJ2-1, is DAMVIQNPRYQVTQFGKPVTLSCSQTLNHNVMYWYQQKSSQAPKLLFHYYDKDFNNEADTPDNFQSRRPNTSFCFLDIRSPGLGDTAMYLCATSLAGESNEQFFGPGTRLTVL.

With regard to this clonotype: Being one base from a much bigger clone, this may be a read error. This chain joins TRBV5-1 and TRBJ1-1, with 7 bases that match TRBD1. The CDR3 is 14 amino acids. Germline CDR1 and CDR2: SGHRS and YFSETQ. Here the CDR3 reads CAISLTGTHTEAFF. CDR3 coding DNA: TGCGCCATCAGCTTGACAGGGACCCACACTGAAGCTTTCTTT.

The chain carries TRBV7-2 and TRBJ2-3; 7 positions match TRBD2. Germline V lookup: CDR1 SGHTA, CDR2 FQGNSA. Losses at the gene ends were 5 bases for V and 5 bases for J; bases not matched to a gene: 10. This CDR3 has 15 amino acids. The CDR3 loop reads CASSLSMGGKDTQYF. The CDR3 DNA reads as TGTGCCAGCAGCCTAAGCATGGGGGGGAAAGATACGCAGTATTTT.

This clonotype has more than one count but fewer than ten. The chain joins TRBV4-1 to TRBJ2-7; the D is unclear. CDR1 is MGHRA and CDR2 is YSYEKL in the germline V gene. CDR3 size: 13 residues. The V end was cut by 1 base, the J end by 3 bases, with 7 bases between. As DNA, the CDR3 is TGCGCCAGCAGCCAAGTACTTTTCTACGAGCAGTACTTC. It specifies CASSQVLFYEQYF.

This clonotype occurred many times. The DNA for the CDR3 is TGTGCCAGCAGCTTGGACCCAGGGGGCGCGGGTGGCTACACCTTC. Encoded protein: CASSLDPGGAGGYTF. The rearrangement joins TRBV5-6 to TRBJ1-2; 8 bases agree with TRBD1. In germline, CDR1 is SGHDT, CDR2 YYEEEE. V was pared by 0 bases and J by 7 bases, with 8 bases of the junction left unmatched. The CDR3 runs 15 residues.

Concerning this clonotype: Its ends do not fully match the called genes, so a read error is possible. This chain uses TRBV20-1 with TRBJ2-1; the D gene is possibly TRBD2 (7 bases). Germline CDR1 and CDR2: DFQATT and SNEGSKA (reference sequence). This CDR3 is 14 amino acids long. The CDR3 DNA reads as TGCGGTGCTAGGGGGGGTCTAGGAGTAAATGAGCAGTTCTTC. This codes for CGARGGLGVNEQFF.

CDR3: CASSTGKNIQYF. The DNA for the CDR3 is TGCGCCAGCAGCACAGGAAAAAACATTCAGTACTTC. This sequence joins TRBV10-2 and TRBJ2-4, with D possibly TRBD1 on 5 matching bases. Germline CDR1 WSHSY, CDR2 SAAADI. V was shortened by 6 bases and J by 4 bases, with 7 bases between the two germline ends. The CDR3 has 12 amino acids.

This clonotype was detected many times. V and J are TRBV5-5 and TRBJ2-3; D uncertain. Trimming took 4 bases from V and 4 from J, leaving 10 bases between them. Per germline, CDR1 SGHKS and CDR2 YYEKEE (reference sequence). The CDR3 has 13 residues. This CDR3 is CASSPLVADTQYF. The CDR3 nucleotides read TGTGCCAGCAGCCCCCTTGTCGCAGATACGCAGTATTTT. The full variable domain, with the rest looked up from reference TRBV5-5 and TRBJ2-3, is DAGVTQSPTHLIKTRGQQVTLRCSPISGHKSVSWYQQVLGQGPQFIFQYYEKEERGRGNFPDRFSARQFPNYSSELNVNALLLGDSALYLCASSPLVADTQYFGPGTRLTVL.

The sample holds many counts of this clonotype. The chain carries TRBV11-2 and TRBJ2-5; D is uncertain. The CDR3 totals 14 residues. V lost 4 bases and J lost 3, with 12 bases in between. Germline CDR1 and CDR2: SGHAT and FQNNGV. CDR3 bases: TGTGCCAGCAGCTCAGCGAAGACTGAAGAGACCCAGTACTTC. Its protein is CASSSAKTEETQYF.

This clonotype was recorded a few times. V usage is TRBV20-1 and J usage is TRBJ2-7, with D possibly TRBD1 on 5 matching bases. CDR1 and CDR2 (germline): DFQATT, SNEGSKA (reference sequence). This CDR3 has 15 amino acids. Trimming left V 0 bases short and J 2 bases short, with 14 bases between. The CDR3 DNA reads TGCAGTGCTAGAGATCTTGTGGGGCCACCCTACGAGCAGTACTTC. Translation gives CSARDLVGPPYEQYF.

The J gene is TRBJ2-4, the V gene TRBV12-3 or TRBV12-4, with D possibly matching TRBD2 (5 bases). The DNA end is a closer match to TRBJ2-7, so the J assignment may be wrong. This CDR3 has 14 residues. The CDR3 DNA reads as TGTGCCAGCAGTCCGCAGCGGTACTCCTACGAGCAGTACTTC. Translating gives CASSPQRYSYEQYF.

The chain joins TRBV20-1 to TRBJ1-2, with 7 bases that match TRBD1. Germline V lookup: CDR1 DFQATT, CDR2 SNEGSKA (reference sequence). After removal of 6 bases from V and 0 bases from J, the junction contained 7 bases not matched to a gene. The CDR3 is 14 residues long. CDR3 nucleotides: TGCAGTGCCACTACAGGGGCCACTAACTATGGCTACACCTTC. As protein: CSATTGATNYGYTF.

The chain has TRBV7-9 and TRBJ2-7; weak D call: TRBD1 (5 bases). The CDR3 consists of 16 residues. V shed 3 bases and J shed 7 bases, with 22 bases lying between them. CDR1 SEHNR and CDR2 FQNEAQ come from the germline V gene (reference sequence). The CDR3 here is CASSFQGPPSYNEQYF. CDR3 bases: TGTGCCAGCAGCTTTCAGGGCCCTCCCTCCTACAATGAGCAGTACTTC.

DNA of the CDR3: TGCGCCAGCAGCTTGGGAGGACAGGGCTCCAGTGGCTACACCTTC. Its protein product is CASSLGGQGSSGYTF. The chain joins TRBV5-1 to TRBJ1-2; 8 bases are a match to TRBD1. CDR1 and CDR2 (germline): SGHRS, YFSETQ. The CDR3 totals 15 residues. J gave up 7 bases and V 0 bases, and 8 bases lay outside the gene matches.

The chain is built from TRBV7-9 and TRBJ2-7, with a tentative D call TRBD1 (6 bases). The CDR3 has 17 residues. Germline CDR1 reads SEHNR; CDR2 reads FQNEAQ (reference sequence). Trimming removed 5 bases at V and 0 bases at J, with 20 bases between. This CDR3 reads CASSLSPGHFTSYEQYF. The CDR3 DNA reads as TGTGCCAGCAGCCTTTCCCCGGGACACTTCACCTCCTACGAGCAGTACTTC.

This clonotype was seen a few times. The rearrangement joins TRBV4-3 to TRBJ2-7; 7 bases fit TRBD1. J gave up 0 bases and V 2 bases, and 4 bases lay outside the gene matches. Germline CDR1 and CDR2: LGHNA and YSLEER. The CDR3 has 15 amino acids. CDR3 DNA sequence: TGCGCCAGCAGCCAACAACGGACAGGCTCCTACGAGCAGTACTTC. Translated: CASSQQRTGSYEQYF.

This clonotype was recorded once. The chain has TRBV12-3 or TRBV12-4 and TRBJ2-7, with D perhaps matching TRBD1 (6 bases). V lost 6 bases and J 1 base, leaving 13 bases between the germline ends. This CDR3 has 14 amino acids. The CDR3 spells CASSNSRGSYEQYF. The CDR3 nucleotides are TGTGCCAGCAGCAACAGCAGGGGTTCCTACGAGCAGTACTTC.

Turning to this clonotype: Being one base from a much bigger clone, this may be a read error. DNA for the CDR3: TGTGCCAGCAGTTACTCGAAGAAGGGCGACACTGAAGCTTTCTTT. As protein: CASSYSKKGDTEAFF. The genes are TRBV6-5 and TRBJ1-1; D remains unclear. This CDR3 is built from 15 residues. Trimming took off 0 bases at V and 3 bases at J, with 11 bases between the two ends. Germline V gene data show CDR1 as MNHEY and CDR2 as SVGAGI.

V and J are TRBV4-1 and TRBJ2-3; D unresolved. Germline V gene lookup returns CDR1 MGHRA and CDR2 YSYEKL. The CDR3 covers 16 residues. V lost 1 base and J lost 2, with 13 bases in between. The DNA of the CDR3 is TGCGCCAGCAGCCAAGCGGACGAAACGTTCACAGATACGCAGTATTTT. Translated, it gives CASSQADETFTDTQYF.

The chain recombines TRBV20-1 with TRBJ2-7; TRBD1 is a possible D gene (6 bases). The CDR3 totals 13 residues. Per germline, CDR1 DFQATT and CDR2 SNEGSKA (reference sequence). The ends were cut back, 4 bases at V and 4 bases at J, with 14 bases in the middle. CDR3 nucleotides: TGCAGTGCTACCCTGGACAGACCGTACGAGCAGTACTTC. Amino acid sequence: CSATLDRPYEQYF.

V gene TRBV12-3 or TRBV12-4 combines with J gene TRBJ1-1, with a possible D match to TRBD1 (5 bases). The CDR3 totals 14 residues. Trimming left V 6 bases short and J 4 bases short, with 15 bases between. The CDR3 spells CASSPAVGGTEAFF. The CDR3, as DNA: TGTGCCAGCAGCCCCGCAGTCGGGGGCACTGAAGCTTTCTTT.